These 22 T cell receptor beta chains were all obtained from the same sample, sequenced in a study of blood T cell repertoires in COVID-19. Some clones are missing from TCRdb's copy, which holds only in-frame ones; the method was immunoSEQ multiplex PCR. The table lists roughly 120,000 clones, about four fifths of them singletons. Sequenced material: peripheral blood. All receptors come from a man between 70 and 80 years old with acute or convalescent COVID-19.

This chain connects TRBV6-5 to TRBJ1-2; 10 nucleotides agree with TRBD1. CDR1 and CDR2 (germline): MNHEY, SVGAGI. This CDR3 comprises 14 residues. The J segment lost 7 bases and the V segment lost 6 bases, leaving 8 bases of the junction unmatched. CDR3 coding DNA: TGTGCCAGCAGGCCTCCGGGACAGGGGTTTGGCTACACCTTC. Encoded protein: CASRPPGQGFGYTF.

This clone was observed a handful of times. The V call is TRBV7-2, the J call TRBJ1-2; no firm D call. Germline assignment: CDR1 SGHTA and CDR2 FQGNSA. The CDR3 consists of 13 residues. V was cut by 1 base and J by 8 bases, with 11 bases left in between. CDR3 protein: CASSLGGGQGYTF. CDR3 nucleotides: TGTGCCAGCAGCTTAGGGGGAGGGCAGGGCTACACCTTC.

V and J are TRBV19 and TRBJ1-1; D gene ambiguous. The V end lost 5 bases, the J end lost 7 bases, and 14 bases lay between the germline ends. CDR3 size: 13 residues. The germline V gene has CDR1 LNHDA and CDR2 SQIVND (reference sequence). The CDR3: CASSADKHDEAFF. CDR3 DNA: TGTGCCAGTAGTGCCGACAAGCACGATGAAGCTTTCTTT. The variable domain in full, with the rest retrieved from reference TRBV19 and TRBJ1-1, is DGGITQSPKYLFRKEGQNVTLSCEQNLNHDAMYWYRQDPGQGLRLIYYSQIVNDFQKGDIAEGYSVSREKKESFPLTVTSAQKNPTAFYLCASSADKHDEAFFGQGTRLTVV.

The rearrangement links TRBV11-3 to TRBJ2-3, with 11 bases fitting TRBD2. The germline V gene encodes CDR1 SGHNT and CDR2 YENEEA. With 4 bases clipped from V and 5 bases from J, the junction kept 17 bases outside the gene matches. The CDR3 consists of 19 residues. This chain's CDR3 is CASSSTNRRLAGRLDTQYF. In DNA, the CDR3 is TGTGCCAGCAGCTCCACGAACCGCCGACTAGCGGGGAGGTTAGATACGCAGTATTTT.

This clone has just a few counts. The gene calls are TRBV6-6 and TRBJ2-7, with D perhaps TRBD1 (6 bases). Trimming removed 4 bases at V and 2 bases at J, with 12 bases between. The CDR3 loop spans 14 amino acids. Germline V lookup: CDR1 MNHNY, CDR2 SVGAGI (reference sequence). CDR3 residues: CASSWGRNAYEQYF. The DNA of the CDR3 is TGTGCCAGCAGTTGGGGGCGGAATGCCTACGAGCAGTACTTC.

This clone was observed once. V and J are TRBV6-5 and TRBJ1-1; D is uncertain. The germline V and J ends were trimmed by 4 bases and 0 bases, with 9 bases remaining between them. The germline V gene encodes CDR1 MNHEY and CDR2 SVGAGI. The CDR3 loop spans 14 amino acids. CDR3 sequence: CASSSSPVNTEAFF. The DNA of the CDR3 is TGTGCCAGCAGTTCCTCACCAGTGAACACTGAAGCTTTCTTT.

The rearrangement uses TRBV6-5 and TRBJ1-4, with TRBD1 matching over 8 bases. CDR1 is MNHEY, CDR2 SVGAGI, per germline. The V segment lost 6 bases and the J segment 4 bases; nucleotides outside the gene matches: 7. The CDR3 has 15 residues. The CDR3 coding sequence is TGTGCCAGCAGGCACCTGACAGGGGATAATGAAAAACTGTTTTTT. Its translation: CASRHLTGDNEKLFF.

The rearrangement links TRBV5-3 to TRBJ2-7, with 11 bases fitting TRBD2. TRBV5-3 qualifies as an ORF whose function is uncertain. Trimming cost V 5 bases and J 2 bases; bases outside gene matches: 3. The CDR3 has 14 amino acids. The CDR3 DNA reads TGTGCCAGAAGAGGGACTAGCGGCACCTACGAGCAGTACTTC. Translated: CARRGTSGTYEQYF.

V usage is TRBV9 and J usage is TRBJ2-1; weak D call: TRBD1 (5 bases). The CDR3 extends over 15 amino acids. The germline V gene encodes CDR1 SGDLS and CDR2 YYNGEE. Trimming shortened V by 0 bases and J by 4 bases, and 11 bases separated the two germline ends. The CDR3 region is CASSVGGSNYNEQFF. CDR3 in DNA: TGTGCCAGCAGCGTAGGGGGCAGCAATTACAATGAGCAGTTCTTC.

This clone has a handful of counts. CDR3 coding DNA: TGTGCCAGCAGCAGAGAGGAGAATGAGCAGTTCTTC. It yields the protein CASSREENEQFF. V gene TRBV4-2 combines with J gene TRBJ2-1, with no clear D. The CDR3 length is 12 residues. Germline CDR1 LGHNA, CDR2 YNFKEQ. The germline V and J ends were trimmed by 5 bases and 7 bases, with 9 bases remaining between them.

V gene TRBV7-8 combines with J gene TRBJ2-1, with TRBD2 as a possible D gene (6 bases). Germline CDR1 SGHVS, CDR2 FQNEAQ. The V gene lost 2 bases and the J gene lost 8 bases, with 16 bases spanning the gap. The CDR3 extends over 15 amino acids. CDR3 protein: CASSLPVSSDHEQFF. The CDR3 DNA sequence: TGTGCCAGCAGCTTACCCGTCTCTAGCGATCATGAGCAGTTCTTC.

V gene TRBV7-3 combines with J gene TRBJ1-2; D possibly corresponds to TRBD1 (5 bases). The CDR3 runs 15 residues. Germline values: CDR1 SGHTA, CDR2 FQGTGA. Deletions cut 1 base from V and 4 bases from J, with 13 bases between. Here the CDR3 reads CASSLNGRASYGYTF. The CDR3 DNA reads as TGTGCCAGCAGCTTAAACGGCAGGGCTTCCTATGGCTACACCTTC.

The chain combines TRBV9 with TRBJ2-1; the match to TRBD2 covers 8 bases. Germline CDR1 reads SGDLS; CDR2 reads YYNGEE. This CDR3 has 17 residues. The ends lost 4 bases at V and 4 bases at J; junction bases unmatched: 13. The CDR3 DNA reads TGTGCCAGCAGCATCTTTAGCGCAGCGGGGGAATACAATGAGCAGTTCTTC. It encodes CASSIFSAAGEYNEQFF.

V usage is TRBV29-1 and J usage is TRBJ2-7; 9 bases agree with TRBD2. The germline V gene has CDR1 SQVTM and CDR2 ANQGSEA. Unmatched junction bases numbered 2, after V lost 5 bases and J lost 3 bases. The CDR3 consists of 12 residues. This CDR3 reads CSVSSGDYEQYF. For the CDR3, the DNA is TGCAGCGTTTCTAGCGGGGACTACGAGCAGTACTTC.

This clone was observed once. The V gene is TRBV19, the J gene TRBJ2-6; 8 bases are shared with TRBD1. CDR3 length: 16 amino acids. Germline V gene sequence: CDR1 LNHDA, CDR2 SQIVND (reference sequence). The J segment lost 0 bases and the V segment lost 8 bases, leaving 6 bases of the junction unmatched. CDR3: CASQGALSSGANVLTF. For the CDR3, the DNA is TGTGCCAGTCAGGGGGCGCTGTCCTCTGGGGCCAACGTCCTGACTTTC.

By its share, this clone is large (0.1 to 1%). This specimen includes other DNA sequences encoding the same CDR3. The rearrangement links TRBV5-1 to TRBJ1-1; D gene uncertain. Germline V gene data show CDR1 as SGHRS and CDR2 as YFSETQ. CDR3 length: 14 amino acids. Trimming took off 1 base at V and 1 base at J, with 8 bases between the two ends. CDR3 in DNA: TGCGCCAGCAGCTTGCCAGGAGGGAACACTGAAGCTTTCTTT. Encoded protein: CASSLPGGNTEAFF. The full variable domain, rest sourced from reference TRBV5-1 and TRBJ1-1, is KAGVTQTPRYLIKTRGQQVTLSCSPISGHRSVSWYQQTPGQGLQFLFEYFSETQRNKGNFPGRFSGRQFSNSRSEMNVSTLELGDSALYLCASSLPGGNTEAFFGQGTRLTVV.

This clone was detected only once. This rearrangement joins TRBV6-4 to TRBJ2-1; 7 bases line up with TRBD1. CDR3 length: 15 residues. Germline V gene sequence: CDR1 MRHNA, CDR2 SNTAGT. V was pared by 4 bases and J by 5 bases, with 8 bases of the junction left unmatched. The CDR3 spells CASSVILGTDNEQFF. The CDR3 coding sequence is TGTGCCAGCAGTGTCATCCTTGGGACAGACAATGAGCAGTTCTTC.

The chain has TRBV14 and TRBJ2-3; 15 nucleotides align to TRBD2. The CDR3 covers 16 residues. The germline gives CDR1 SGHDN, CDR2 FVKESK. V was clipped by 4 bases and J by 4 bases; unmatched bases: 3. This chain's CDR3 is CASSRTSGGVSDTQYF. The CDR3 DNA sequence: TGTGCCAGCAGCCGGACTAGCGGGGGGGTATCAGATACGCAGTATTTT.

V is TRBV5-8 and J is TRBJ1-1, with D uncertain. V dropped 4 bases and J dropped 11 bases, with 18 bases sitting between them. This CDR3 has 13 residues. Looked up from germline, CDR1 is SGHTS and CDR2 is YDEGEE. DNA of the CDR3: TGTGCCAGCAGCCCAACAGACAACCGTAGGGCTTTCTTT. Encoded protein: CASSPTDNRRAFF.

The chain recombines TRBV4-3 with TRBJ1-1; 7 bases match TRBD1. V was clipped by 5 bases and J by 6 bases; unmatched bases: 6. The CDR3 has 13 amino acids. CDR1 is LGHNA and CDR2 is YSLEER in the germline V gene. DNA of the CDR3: TGCGCCAGCAGCGCCCGTCAGGGGGCTGAAGCTTTCTTT. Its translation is CASSARQGAEAFF.

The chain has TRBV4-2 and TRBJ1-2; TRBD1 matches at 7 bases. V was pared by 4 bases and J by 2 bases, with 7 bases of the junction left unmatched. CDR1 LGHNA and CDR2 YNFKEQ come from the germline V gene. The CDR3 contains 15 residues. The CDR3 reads CASSRGTERNYGYTF. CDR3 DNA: TGTGCCAGCAGCCGGGGGACAGAGAGGAACTATGGCTACACCTTC.

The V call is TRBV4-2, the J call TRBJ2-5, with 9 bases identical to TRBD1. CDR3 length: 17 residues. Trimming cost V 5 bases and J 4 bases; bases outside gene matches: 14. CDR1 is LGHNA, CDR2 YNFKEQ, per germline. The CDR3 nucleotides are TGTGCCAGCAGCACCTCAATTAACAGGGGGCGCGGAGAGACCCAGTACTTC. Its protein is CASSTSINRGRGETQYF.